Each of the 4 T cell receptor beta chains below was sequenced from the same sample in a study of CD8 T cells in Susac syndrome. The authors reverse transcribed roughly 0.5 to 1 ug RNA with random hexamers. TCRdb reprocessed the immunoSEQ multiplex PCR reads with MiXCR, giving one entry per CDR3 protein. This sample has over 100,000 distinct CDR3 sequences, with 96% found just once. Sample: CD4+ T cells from PBMCs. Source of these receptors: a human donor with Susac syndrome.

The V gene is TRBV7-3, the J gene TRBJ1-2; D is undetermined. The length of the CDR3 is 15 residues. Trimming shortened V by 0 bases and J by 1 base, and 9 bases separated the two germline ends. Germline values: CDR1 SGHTA, CDR2 FQGTGA. Written as DNA, the CDR3 is TGTGCCAGCAGCTTAACAGGCGGCCGTAACTATGGCTACACCTTC. Its translation: CASSLTGGRNYGYTF.

The chain joins TRBV7-2 to TRBJ2-1; the match to TRBD2 covers 10 bases. Germline-derived CDR1 and CDR2 are SGHTA and FQGNSA. V lost 2 bases to trimming and J lost 8 bases; unmatched junction nucleotides: 6. The CDR3 totals 15 residues. The CDR3 DNA is TGTGCCAGCAGCTTATCCGGGACTAGCGTGGATGAGCAGTTCTTC. It codes for CASSLSGTSVDEQFF.

The CDR3 is CSANPTGPRIMPQHF. The CDR3 nucleotides read TGCAGTGCTAACCCGACAGGGCCACGAATCATGCCCCAGCATTTT. This chain joins TRBV20-1 and TRBJ1-5, with 7 bases identical to TRBD1. The V segment lost 4 bases and the J segment 9 bases; nucleotides outside the gene matches: 15. Germline CDR1 DFQATT, CDR2 SNEGSKA (reference sequence). This CDR3 comprises 15 residues.

The V call is TRBV7-3, the J call TRBJ2-1, with D maybe TRBD2 (5 bases). The CDR3 sequence is 13 residues long. V was shortened by 2 bases and J by 6 bases, with 8 bases between the two germline ends. Germline values: CDR1 SGHTA, CDR2 FQGTGA. The CDR3 DNA reads as TGTGCCAGCAGCTTAGCTAGCTTCAATGAGCAGTTCTTC. Its translation is CASSLASFNEQFF.